A selection of T cell receptor beta chains follows, all from one sample in a study of blood T cell repertoires in COVID-19. Here immunoSEQ multiplex PCR was the method, and the copy in TCRdb shows in-frame clones only, minus some. This table has some 260,000 clones, approximately 89% appearing once. Material for sequencing was peripheral blood. The receptors stem from a woman aged 70-85 years with COVID-19, enrolled during active disease. Both conserved end residues are part of each CDR3. The D gene is left open where the match is weak. Clone size is not always given. Where it is, it says once, few, many or a class for expanded clones.

cdr3_nt: TGCGCCAGCCCTCAGGGGGACAGGTCTGACTATGGCTACACCTTC; cdr3_aa: CASPQGDRSDYGYTF; v_call: TRBV23-1; clone_size: -; d_call: TRBD1; j_call: TRBJ1-2
cdr3_nt: TGTGCCAGCAGACGACAGGGCTATAGCAATCAGCCCCAGCATTTT; cdr3_aa: CASRRQGYSNQPQHF; v_call: TRBV28; clone_size: -; d_call: TRBD1; j_call: TRBJ1-5
cdr3_nt: TGTGCCAGTAGCTTTCCCGGGACAGGGTTGGTCGAGCAGTACTTC; cdr3_aa: CASSFPGTGLVEQYF; v_call: TRBV19; clone_size: -; d_call: TRBD1; j_call: TRBJ2-7
cdr3_nt: TGTGCCAGCTCACCGGAGGGACAGGGGGCCAGTGGCTACACCTTC; cdr3_aa: CASSPEGQGASGYTF; v_call: TRBV18; clone_size: -; d_call: TRBD1; j_call: TRBJ1-2
cdr3_nt: TGTGCCACCAGCAGAGTCGACAGGGGCGTGTTCGGCTACACCTTC; cdr3_aa: CATSRVDRGVFGYTF; v_call: TRBV15; clone_size: -; d_call: TRBD1; j_call: TRBJ1-2
cdr3_nt: TGTGCCAGCAGCTTAACTGCGGGAGACTACAATGAGCAGTTCTTC; cdr3_aa: CASSLTAGDYNEQFF; v_call: TRBV7-3; clone_size: -; d_call: TRBD2; j_call: TRBJ2-1
cdr3_nt: TGTGCCAGCAGGGGCCGGTGGACCTACGAGCAGTACTTC; cdr3_aa: CASRGRWTYEQYF; v_call: TRBV11-3; clone_size: -; d_call: -; j_call: TRBJ2-7
cdr3_nt: TGTGCCACGGGGAGTACGAATGAGCAGTTCTTC; cdr3_aa: CATGSTNEQFF; v_call: TRBV24-1; clone_size: -; d_call: -; j_call: TRBJ2-1
cdr3_nt: TGTGCCAGTAACCAGGGAAACACCATATATTTT; cdr3_aa: CASNQGNTIYF; v_call: TRBV19; clone_size: many; d_call: -; j_call: TRBJ1-3
cdr3_nt: TGTGCCAGCAGCCCTACGTCCTACGAGCAGTACTTC; cdr3_aa: CASSPTSYEQYF; v_call: TRBV11-1; clone_size: -; d_call: -; j_call: TRBJ2-7
cdr3_nt: TGTGCCAGCAGCAAAAGGGAGGGGAACACTGAAGCTTTCTTT; cdr3_aa: CASSKREGNTEAFF; v_call: TRBV11-3; clone_size: -; d_call: -; j_call: TRBJ1-1
cdr3_nt: TGCGCCAGCAGCTCGGGGACAGTTGATGAAAAACTGTTTTTT; cdr3_aa: CASSSGTVDEKLFF; v_call: TRBV5-1; clone_size: few; d_call: TRBD1; j_call: TRBJ1-4
cdr3_nt: TGCGCCAGCAGCTTGAACGTAGCGTCAGAAGAGCAGTTCTTC; cdr3_aa: CASSLNVASEEQFF; v_call: TRBV5-1; clone_size: -; d_call: -; j_call: TRBJ2-1
cdr3_nt: TGTGCCAGCAGCTCTAGACAGGGAGGCACTGAAGCTTTCTTT; cdr3_aa: CASSSRQGGTEAFF; v_call: TRBV11-2; clone_size: -; d_call: TRBD1; j_call: TRBJ1-1